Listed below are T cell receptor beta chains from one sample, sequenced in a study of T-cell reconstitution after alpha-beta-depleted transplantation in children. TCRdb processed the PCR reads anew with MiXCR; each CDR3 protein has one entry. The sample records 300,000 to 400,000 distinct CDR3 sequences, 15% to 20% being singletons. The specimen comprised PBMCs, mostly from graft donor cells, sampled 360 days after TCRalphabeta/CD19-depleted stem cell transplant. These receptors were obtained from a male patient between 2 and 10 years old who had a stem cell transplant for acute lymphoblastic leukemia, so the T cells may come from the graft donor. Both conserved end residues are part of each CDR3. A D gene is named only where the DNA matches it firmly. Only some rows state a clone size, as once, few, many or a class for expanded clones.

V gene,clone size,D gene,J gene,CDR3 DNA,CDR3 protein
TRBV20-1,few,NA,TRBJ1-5,TGCAGTGCTAGACTTACCGGGCCCCGTCATCAGCCCCAGCATTTT,CSARLTGPRHQPQHF
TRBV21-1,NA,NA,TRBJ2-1,TGTGCCAGGCTACCTAGCGGGAGTGATAATGAGCAGTTCTTC,CARLPSGSDNEQFF
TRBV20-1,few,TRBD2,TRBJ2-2,TGCAGTGCTAGAGCGGGACTAGCGGGAGTTAGCACCGGGGAGCTGTTTTTT,CSARAGLAGVSTGELFF
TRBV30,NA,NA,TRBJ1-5,TGTGCCTGGACCTCGGGGATCGGCAATCAGCCCCAGCATTTT,CAWTSGIGNQPQHF
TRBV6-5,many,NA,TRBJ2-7,TGTGCCAGCAGTTCATTCCTAGCGCCCACCTACGAGCAGTACTTC,CASSSFLAPTYEQYF
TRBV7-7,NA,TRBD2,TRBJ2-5,TGTGCTAGCAGCTTACGACTAGCGGACTTCCAAGAGACCCAGTACTTC,CASSLRLADFQETQYF
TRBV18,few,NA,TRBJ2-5,TGTGCCAGCTCACCACCGTCTGGTCAAGAGACCCAGTACTTC,CASSPPSGQETQYF
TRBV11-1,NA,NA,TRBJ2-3,TGTGCCAGCAGCTTAGGGGCCCGGGGTAGCGAGAACACAGATACGCAGTATTTT,CASSLGARGSENTDTQYF
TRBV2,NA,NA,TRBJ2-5,TGTGCCAGCAGTCTCTCTCCTACACTCTACGGGGAGACCCAGTGCTTC,CASSLSPTLYGETQCF
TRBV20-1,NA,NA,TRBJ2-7,TGCAGTGCTAGATCCCTAGGAAAGGATTACGAGCAGTACTTC,CSARSLGKDYEQYF
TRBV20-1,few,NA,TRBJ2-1,TGCAGTGCTAGTCTCCCCGGGGGAGGCCCAAACAATGAGCAGTTCTTC,CSASLPGGGPNNEQFF
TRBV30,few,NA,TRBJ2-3,TGTGCCTGGACAGGGAGAGATACGCAGTATTTT,CAWTGRDTQYF
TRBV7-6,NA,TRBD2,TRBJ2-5,TGTGCCAGCAGCCTCTTCCCCGGACTAGCGGAAGAGACCCAGTACTTC,CASSLFPGLAEETQYF
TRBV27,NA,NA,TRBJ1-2,TGTGCCAGCAGTTTAAAGGGGGGCCCTTATTATGGCTACACCTTC,CASSLKGGPYYGYTF
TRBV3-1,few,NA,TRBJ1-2,TGTGCCAGCAGCCAGATGCGCGGGGCCCTCTATGGCTACACCTTC,CASSQMRGALYGYTF
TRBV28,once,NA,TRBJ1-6,TGTGCCAGCAGTTACGGGCAGGGTATGGGTATGGGCAATTCACCCCTCCACTTT,CASSYGQGMGMGNSPLHF
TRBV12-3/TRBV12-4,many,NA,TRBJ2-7,TGTGCCAGCAGTTTGGTCAGCTCCTACGAGCAGTACTTC,CASSLVSSYEQYF
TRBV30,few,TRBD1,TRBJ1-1,TGTGCCTGGAGGGGCAGGGGGGACACTGAAGCTTTCTTT,CAWRGRGDTEAFF
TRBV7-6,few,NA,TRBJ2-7,TGTGCCAGCAGCTTAATGCCCGATTACGAGCAGTACTTC,CASSLMPDYEQYF
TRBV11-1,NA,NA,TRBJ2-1,TGTGCCAGCAGCTTAGGAGGAACGGAGGGGTACCGATACAATGAGCAGTTCTTC,CASSLGGTEGYRYNEQFF
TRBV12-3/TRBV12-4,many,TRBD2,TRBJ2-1,TGTGCCAGCAGTTCACAGGGGACTAGCGGGAGGTTGCATGAGCAGTTCTTC,CASSSQGTSGRLHEQFF
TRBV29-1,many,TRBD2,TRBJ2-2,TGCAGCGGTGCCGGGACTAGCGGAGATAACACCGGGGAGCTGTTTTTT,CSGAGTSGDNTGELFF
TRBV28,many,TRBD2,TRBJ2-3,TGTGCCAGCAGTTCAAACCTGGGTCAACTAGCGGGATATTGGGATACGCAGTATTTT,CASSSNLGQLAGYWDTQYF
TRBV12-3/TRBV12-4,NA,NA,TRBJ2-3,TGTGCCAGCAGCTGGACCCGGGATACGCAGTATTTT,CASSWTRDTQYF
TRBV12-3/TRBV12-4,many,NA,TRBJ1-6,TGTGCCAGCAGCCGCGTGCCGAGACAGGTGATGGATTCACCCCTCCACTTT,CASSRVPRQVMDSPLHF
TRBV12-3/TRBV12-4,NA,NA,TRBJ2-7,TGTGCCAGCAGTATCCTCTCTTACGAGCAGTACTTC,CASSILSYEQYF
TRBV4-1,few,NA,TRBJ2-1,TGCGCCAGCAGCCAAGTTCGGGGTGAGCAGTTCTTC,CASSQVRGEQFF
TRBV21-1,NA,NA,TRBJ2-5,TGTGCCAGCATCCCCGGACAGGGGAGGCAAGAGACCCAGTACTTC,CASIPGQGRQETQYF
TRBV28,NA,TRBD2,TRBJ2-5,TGTGCCACCTACCCTAGCGGGAGAACCGGGGAGACCCAGTACTTC,CATYPSGRTGETQYF
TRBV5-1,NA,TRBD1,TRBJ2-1,TGCGCCAGCAGCCCACGCTCGGACAGGGGCAATGAGCAGTTCTTC,CASSPRSDRGNEQFF
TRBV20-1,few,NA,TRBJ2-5,TGCACCTCAAGGGTAAACGGGCGTGAGACCCAGTACTTC,CTSRVNGRETQYF
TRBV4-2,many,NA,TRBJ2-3,TGTGCCAGCAGCCAAGACGACGGTGCATTCACAGATACGCAGTATTTT,CASSQDDGAFTDTQYF